Here is one T cell receptor (beta chain) with its context. Sequenced by immunoSEQ multiplex PCR; TCRdb stores in-frame clones only, minus some. The table has approximately 90,000 clones, nearly 90% seen once. The data originate from a study of blood T cell repertoires in COVID-19. About the research overall: COVID-19 samples, acute and convalescent, were from the United States, Italy and Spain. T cells, B-cell-depleted T cells, or PBMCs supplied cDNA or gDNA.

Trimming left V 3 bases short and J 4 bases short, with 10 bases between. The CDR3 is 13 residues long. Germline V CDR1 and CDR2: SGHRS, YFSETQ. This clonotype originated in a man aged 45-60 years with acute or convalescent COVID-19. The sequencing sample was made of peripheral blood. The J gene is TRBJ2-5, the V gene TRBV5-1; a possible D gene is TRBD1 (6 bases). The CDR3 is CASSWGHLETQYF. CDR3 nucleotides: TGCGCCAGCAGCTGGGGACATTTAGAGACCCAGTACTTC.